The 27 T cell receptor beta chains in this list originate from one sample, sequenced in a study of T cells in Graves' hyperthyroidism and ophthalmopathy. The CDR3 regions of TCR beta were amplified from RNA transcripts. The TCR CDR3 first-round RT-PCR relied on the HTBI primer set. One entry per CDR3 protein, called by TCRdb with MiXCR from the multiplex PCR reads. Among 160,000 or so distinct CDR3 sequences listed, 9.4% were seen once. The sample was blood. All receptors come from a woman aged 18-29 years with Graves' hyperthyroidism that later progressed to Graves' ophthalmopathy.

This clonotype was seen at least ten times. This CDR3 is CAWKDRVNTEAFF. Here the CDR3 DNA reads TGTGCCTGGAAGGACAGGGTGAACACTGAAGCTTTCTTT. The chain recombines TRBV30 with TRBJ1-1; TRBD1 aligns across 8 bases. This CDR3 has 13 residues. The ends lost 4 bases at V and 0 bases at J; junction bases unmatched: 1. CDR1 is GTSNPN and CDR2 is SVGIG in the germline V gene (reference sequence). Full variable domain (rest looked up from reference TRBV30 and TRBJ1-1): SQTIHQWPATLVQPVGSPLSLECTVEGTSNPNLYWYRQAAGRGLQLLFYSVGIGQISSEVPQNLSASRPQDRQFILSSKKLLLSDSGFYLCAWKDRVNTEAFFGQGTRLTVV.

This clonotype was found many times. CDR3 nucleotide sequence: TGTGCCAGCCACTCCTTCGGAGGAGGCAATCAGCCCCAGCATTTT. It specifies CASHSFGGGNQPQHF. The chain recombines TRBV6-2 or TRBV6-3 with TRBJ1-5; D is undetermined. CDR3 length: 15 residues. V was cut by 8 bases and J by 2 bases, with 16 bases left in between. Per germline, CDR1 MNHEY and CDR2 SVGEGT.

At least ten counts were recorded for this clonotype. The chain recombines TRBV6-1 with TRBJ2-3, with D uncertain. CDR1 and CDR2 from the germline V gene are MNHNS and SASEGT. The CDR3 spans 14 residues. V was shortened by 5 bases and J by 0 bases, with 9 bases between the two germline ends. CDR3 sequence (DNA): TGTGCCAGCAGTTATGTCGGCAGCACAGATACGCAGTATTTT. This encodes CASSYVGSTDTQYF.

This clonotype was recorded at least ten times. This chain connects TRBV20-1 to TRBJ2-1, with D perhaps matching TRBD1 (6 bases). The germline CDR1 and CDR2 sequences are DFQATT and SNEGSKA (reference sequence). Trimming left V 3 bases short and J 6 bases short, with 15 bases between. This CDR3 contains 14 residues. The CDR3 is CSASLPGVGNEQFF. The CDR3 nucleotides read TGCAGTGCTAGTCTACCAGGGGTAGGCAATGAGCAGTTCTTC.

This clonotype was seen at least ten times. In DNA form, the CDR3 reads TGTGCCAGCAGTTACTCTTCGTTGACAGCCCAAGAGACCCAGTACTTC. Its protein product is CASSYSSLTAQETQYF. This chain connects TRBV6-5 to TRBJ2-5; possible D gene TRBD1, 5 bases. Trimming removed 0 bases at V and 1 base at J, with 12 bases between. This CDR3 is 16 amino acids long. Germline CDR1 reads MNHEY; CDR2 reads SVGAGI.

This clonotype was counted ten times or more. The gene calls are TRBV2 and TRBJ1-1; no clear D gene. Trimming took 8 bases from V and 3 from J, leaving 16 bases between them. Per the germline V gene, CDR1 is SNHLY and CDR2 is FYNNEI. The CDR3 is 14 residues long. The DNA of the CDR3 is TGTGCCAGCCACCGCCCCAGGTCACACACTGAAGCTTTCTTT. This gives the protein CASHRPRSHTEAFF.

The sample holds a few counts of this clonotype. The chain couples TRBV4-2 to TRBJ2-1; the match to TRBD2 covers 11 bases. The V gene end was trimmed by 2 bases and the J gene end by 4 bases; junction bases not matched to a gene: 4. Germline loops: CDR1 LGHNA, CDR2 YNFKEQ. This CDR3 has 16 residues. The CDR3 DNA reads as TGTGCCAGCAGCCAACAGACTAGCGGGGAGTACAATGAGCAGTTCTTC. Protein sequence: CASSQQTSGEYNEQFF.

There are a few counts of this clonotype. The chain joins TRBV10-3 to TRBJ2-6; D is perhaps TRBD1 (5 bases). The CDR3 covers 16 residues. The V end lost 0 bases, the J end lost 1 base, and 7 bases lay between the germline ends. Germline loops: CDR1 ENHRY, CDR2 SYGVKD. Written as DNA, the CDR3 is TGTGCCATCAGTGAGTCAGGGGAATCTGGGGCCAACGTCCTGACTTTC. Translated, it gives CAISESGESGANVLTF.

The sample holds many counts of this clonotype. J is TRBJ2-4 and V is TRBV5-1; 7 nucleotides agree with TRBD1. Germline loops: CDR1 SGHRS, CDR2 YFSETQ. The CDR3 loop spans 15 amino acids. V lost 0 bases, J lost 6 bases, and 6 bases stayed unmatched. CDR3 sequence (DNA): TGCGCCAGCAGCTTGGGACAGGGAAATTTAAACATTCAGTACTTC. This sequence encodes CASSLGQGNLNIQYF.

This clonotype was recorded many times. This sequence joins TRBV4-1 and TRBJ1-1; weak D call: TRBD1 (5 bases). The germline V gene has CDR1 MGHRA and CDR2 YSYEKL. The V end was cut by 3 bases, the J end by 4 bases, with 15 bases between. This CDR3 is 15 amino acids long. CDR3 residues: CASSQGGVWTTEAFF. The CDR3 DNA reads TGCGCCAGCAGCCAGGGGGGGGTTTGGACCACTGAAGCTTTCTTT.

This clonotype was recorded at least ten times. The V call is TRBV9, the J call TRBJ1-2, with 10 bases matching TRBD1. Trimming cost V 0 bases and J 8 bases; bases outside gene matches: 4. In germline, CDR1 is SGDLS, CDR2 YYNGEE. The CDR3 is 14 amino acids. This CDR3 is CASSVGQGAEGYTF. The CDR3 DNA is TGTGCCAGCAGCGTAGGACAGGGGGCTGAGGGCTACACCTTC.

This clonotype was counted at least ten times. The rearrangement uses TRBV28 and TRBJ1-1; D is ambiguous. In germline, CDR1 is MDHEN, CDR2 SYDVKM. Deletions cut 2 bases from V and 10 bases from J, with 8 bases between. The CDR3 is 11 residues long. The CDR3 spells CASSLRKGAFF. The CDR3 nucleotides read TGTGCCAGCAGTTTAAGGAAGGGAGCTTTCTTT.

This clonotype has more than one count but fewer than ten. The rearrangement joins TRBV6-1 to TRBJ2-7; D possibly uses TRBD1 or TRBD2 (7 bases each). The CDR3 extends over 13 amino acids. In germline, CDR1 is MNHNS, CDR2 SASEGT. V was trimmed by 10 bases and J by 6 bases, leaving 19 bases between them. The CDR3 reads CATGGGGALEQYF. CDR3 DNA: TGTGCCACAGGGGGGGGAGGAGCTCTCGAGCAGTACTTC.

The chain carries TRBV7-9 and TRBJ2-7; D remains ambiguous. In germline, CDR1 is SEHNR, CDR2 FQNEAQ (reference sequence). V was clipped by 1 base and J by 3 bases, with 7 bases between them. The CDR3 is made up of 13 amino acids. The CDR3 spells CASSLVVGYEQYF. The CDR3 DNA is TGTGCCAGCAGCTTAGTGGTGGGCTACGAGCAGTACTTC.

This clonotype has just a few counts. A much larger clone is a single base away; this may be a read error. The V and J genes are TRBV7-3 and TRBJ2-2; no firm D call. CDR1 is SGHTA and CDR2 is FQGTGA in the germline V gene. The CDR3 sequence is 17 residues long. CDR3 nucleotides: TGTGCCACCAGCGAAAAACCCCTTGGTAGGGACACCGGGGAGCTGTTTTTT. Translating it yields CATSEKPLGRDTGELFF.

This clonotype was observed at least ten times. The rearrangement joins TRBV2 to TRBJ2-6; D remains unclear. Germline V CDR1 and CDR2: SNHLY, FYNNEI. Trimming pared 3 bases from V and 2 bases from J, leaving 8 bases between. CDR3 length: 15 amino acids. CDR3 protein: CASSDPGPGANVLTF. CDR3 nucleotide sequence: TGTGCCAGCAGTGATCCCGGGCCTGGGGCCAACGTCCTGACTTTC. The full variable domain, completed using reference TRBV2 and TRBJ2-6, is EPEVTQTPSHQVTQMGQEVILRCVPISNHLYFYWYRQILGQKVEFLVSFYNNEISEKSEIFDDQFSVERPDGSNFTLKIRSTKLEDSAMYFCASSDPGPGANVLTFGAGSRLTVL.

This clonotype appeared many times. The chain is built from TRBV12-3 or TRBV12-4 and TRBJ1-1; TRBD1 matches 9 bases. The J segment lost 4 bases and the V segment lost 3 bases, leaving 3 bases of the junction unmatched. The CDR3 has 14 amino acids. Here the CDR3 DNA reads TGTGCCAGCAGTTTGGGACAGGGTGTCACTGAAGCTTTCTTT. Residues: CASSLGQGVTEAFF.

This clonotype was recorded at least ten times. This chain links TRBV30 with TRBJ1-1, with D unclear. Per the germline V gene, CDR1 is GTSNPN and CDR2 is SVGIG (reference sequence). Trimming took off 4 bases at V and 0 bases at J, with 6 bases between the two ends. The CDR3 consists of 12 residues. CDR3 bases: TGTGCCTGGATCAACATGAACACTGAAGCTTTCTTT. Translating it yields CAWINMNTEAFF.

This clonotype was seen repeatedly, ten times or more. The CDR3 spells CASSQELGANTEAFF. Here the CDR3 DNA reads TGTGCCAGCAGCCAAGAACTCGGAGCGAACACTGAAGCTTTCTTT. The V and J genes are TRBV4-2 and TRBJ1-1; D is undetermined. V was trimmed by 0 bases and J by 1 base, leaving 9 bases between them. CDR3 size: 15 residues. The V gene's germline CDR1 is LGHNA and CDR2 YNFKEQ.

This chain joins TRBV18 and TRBJ1-2; D call uncertain. Trimming removed 3 bases from V and 5 bases from J, with 10 bases in between. Per germline, CDR1 KGHSH and CDR2 LQKENI. The CDR3 consists of 13 residues. This CDR3 is CASSPREKYGYTF. In nucleotides, the CDR3 is TGTGCCAGCTCACCGCGGGAGAAGTATGGCTACACCTTC.

The gene calls are TRBV4-1 and TRBJ1-2, with 7 bases identical to TRBD1. Germline V gene sequence: CDR1 MGHRA, CDR2 YSYEKL. V lost 4 bases, J lost 5 bases, and 7 bases stayed unmatched. The CDR3 runs to 14 residues. CDR3 nucleotide sequence: TGCGCCAGCAGCCTCCCAGGGACAGTTTATGGCTACACCTTC. Amino acids: CASSLPGTVYGYTF.

This clonotype was seen at least ten times. V is TRBV19 and J is TRBJ1-5; maybe TRBD1 (5 bases). This CDR3 contains 16 residues. Germline loops: CDR1 LNHDA, CDR2 SQIVND (reference sequence). The V gene lost 3 bases and the J gene lost 2 bases, with 14 bases spanning the gap. CDR3 loop: CASSIRGTGRNQPQHF. CDR3 bases: TGTGCCAGTAGTATCCGAGGGACGGGACGCAATCAGCCCCAGCATTTT.

The chain combines TRBV25-1 with TRBJ1-5, with TRBD1 matching 8 bases. The CDR3 totals 20 residues. The V gene end was trimmed by 3 bases and the J gene end by 0 bases; junction bases not matched to a gene: 16. Germline CDR1 reads MGHDK; CDR2 reads SYGVNS. The CDR3 reads CASSEGHGTGLEYSNQPQHF. DNA of the CDR3: TGTGCCAGCAGTGAGGGCCACGGGACAGGCCTAGAGTATAGCAATCAGCCCCAGCATTTT.

This clonotype was observed at least ten times. This chain connects TRBV2 to TRBJ1-2; TRBD1 might be the D (5 bases). V lost 3 bases, J lost 4 bases, and 9 bases lay in between. Germline V gene data show CDR1 as SNHLY and CDR2 as FYNNEI. The CDR3 sequence is 13 residues long. The CDR3 nucleotides are TGTGCCAGCAGTGATGGGGGAATCTATGGCTACACCTTC. Encoded protein: CASSDGGIYGYTF.

This clonotype was recorded many times. The chain combines TRBV6-1 with TRBJ1-6, with 7 nucleotides matching TRBD1. Germline trimming cut 3 bases from V and 4 bases from J; bases unmatched to any gene: 9. In germline, CDR1 is MNHNS, CDR2 SASEGT. This CDR3 is built from 17 residues. CDR3: CASSDLRTGVYNSPLHF. The CDR3 DNA is TGTGCCAGCAGTGATCTGCGGACAGGAGTATATAATTCACCCCTCCACTTT.

This chain connects TRBV19 to TRBJ2-5; possibly TRBD1 for D (6 bases). The CDR3 contains 13 residues. Between the trimmed V and J ends, which lost 5 bases and 2 bases, there was a span of 9 bases. Germline CDR1 is LNHDA and CDR2 is SQIVND (reference sequence). The CDR3 sequence is CASSVDRQETQYF. The CDR3 nucleotides are TGTGCCAGTAGTGTGGACAGACAAGAGACCCAGTACTTC.

This clonotype appeared many times. The chain's CDR3 is CASSGGINQPQHF. The CDR3 DNA sequence: TGTGCCAGCTCCGGCGGAATCAATCAGCCCCAGCATTTT. The J gene is TRBJ1-5, the V gene TRBV18; D ambiguous. V was cut by 6 bases and J by 3 bases, with 9 bases left in between. Germline CDR1 is KGHSH and CDR2 is LQKENI. The CDR3 runs 13 residues.